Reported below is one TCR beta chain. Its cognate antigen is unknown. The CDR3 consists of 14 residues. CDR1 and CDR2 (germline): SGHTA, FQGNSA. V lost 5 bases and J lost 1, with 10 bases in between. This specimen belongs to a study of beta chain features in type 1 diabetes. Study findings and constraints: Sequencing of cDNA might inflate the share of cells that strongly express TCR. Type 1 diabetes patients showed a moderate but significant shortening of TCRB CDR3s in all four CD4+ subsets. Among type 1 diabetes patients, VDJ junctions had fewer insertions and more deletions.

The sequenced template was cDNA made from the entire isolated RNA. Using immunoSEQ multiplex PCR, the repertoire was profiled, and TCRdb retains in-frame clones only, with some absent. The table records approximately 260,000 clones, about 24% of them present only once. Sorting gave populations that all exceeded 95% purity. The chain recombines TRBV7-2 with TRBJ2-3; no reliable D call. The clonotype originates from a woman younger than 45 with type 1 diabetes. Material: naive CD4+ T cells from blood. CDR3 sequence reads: CASSPSRGTDTQYF. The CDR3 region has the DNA TGTGCCAGCAGCCCCTCTCGGGGCACAGATACGCAGTATTTT. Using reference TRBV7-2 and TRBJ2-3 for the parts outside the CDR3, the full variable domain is GAGVSQSPSNKVTEKGKDVELRCDPISGHTALYWYRQSLGQGLEFLIYFQGNSAPDKSGLPSDRFSAERTGGSVSTLTIQRTQQEDSAVYLCASSPSRGTDTQYFGPGTRLTVL.